The present T cell receptor beta chain was sequenced within a study of cytomegalovirus exposure and HLA in healthy donors. General study points: As a later analysis showed, several of the most significant clusters appeared to be linked to common viral pathogens. The study listed approximately 160 cytomegalovirus-associated TCR beta chains.

Primers: 60 Vbeta forward and 13 Jbeta reverse. Produced via immunoSEQ multiplex PCR; TCRdb's table is partial and in-frame only. The specimen's table records under 100,000 clones. Concerning this clone itself: Its antigen is not identified.

This CDR3 region has 13 residues. The germline V and J ends were trimmed by 3 bases and 6 bases, with 7 bases remaining between them. Germline CDR1 and CDR2: SGDLS and YYNGEE. The sequencing input was PBMCs. This chain joins TRBV9 and TRBJ1-6; D remains unclear. This receptor was taken from a woman aged 30 to 39 in good health and CMV-seronegative. CDR3 sequence (DNA): TGTGCCAGCAGCGAGGAGGTTAATTCACCCCTCCACTTT. Amino acid sequence: CASSEEVNSPLHF.